This TCR beta chain is from a study of cytomegalovirus exposure and HLA in healthy donors. Overall study context: A prior study identified just under 120 million unique TCR beta sequences from 190 million or so T cells. General observations from the study: It was shown in a later analysis that HLA-associated TCR beta chains were more clonally expanded than other, equally common chains. Investigators reported over 150 TCR beta chains as tied to cytomegalovirus. Using a false discovery rate of 0.05, a later analysis showed that roughly 16,000 TCR beta sequences were associated with HLA alleles.

This clone was seen a few times. What it binds is unknown. The study ran its PCR with 60 Vbeta and 13 Jbeta primers. Method: immunoSEQ multiplex PCR; TCRdb's copy keeps in-frame clones and lacks some. The sample lists under 200,000 clones; about 81% were seen once. Sequenced material: PBMCs. The sequence came from a woman aged 18 to 35 in good health and CMV-seronegative.

For the CDR3, the DNA is TGTGCCAGCAGTCGTGCCGGGACAGGGAACACTGAAGCTTTCTTT. It codes for CASSRAGTGNTEAFF. The chain links TRBV28 to TRBJ1-1; 8 bases line up with TRBD1. V lost 5 bases and J lost 1; bases outside the gene matches: 6. Looked up from germline, CDR1 is MDHEN and CDR2 is SYDVKM. The CDR3 is 15 residues long.